This T cell receptor beta chain was sequenced during a study of blood T cell repertoires in COVID-19. About the study: The samples span acute and convalescent COVID-19 from the United States, Italy and Spain. T cells, B-cell-depleted T cells, or PBMCs provided the cDNA or gDNA that served as material.

In this sample, this clone turned up once. Authors' methods: By means of reference gene primer amplification, nucleated cell counts were estimated. TCRdb's copy holds only in-frame clones and misses some; the assay was immunoSEQ multiplex PCR. D and trimming were read from the DNA, whereas the V and J calls and clone size are those reported in that table. The sample consists of some 120,000 clones, over 65% of them appearing once. Germline loops: CDR1 SGHAT, CDR2 FQNNGV. The ends were cut back, 3 bases at V and 1 base at J, with 9 bases in the middle. The CDR3 runs to 14 residues. This chain connects TRBV11-2 to TRBJ2-5, with D tentatively TRBD1 (5 bases). The TCR sequence derives from a man aged 30 to 45 with acute or convalescent COVID-19. Sequenced input: peripheral blood. The CDR3 loop reads CASSLGLPQETQYF. CDR3 DNA sequence: TGTGCCAGCAGCTTGGGGCTCCCCCAAGAGACCCAGTACTTC.